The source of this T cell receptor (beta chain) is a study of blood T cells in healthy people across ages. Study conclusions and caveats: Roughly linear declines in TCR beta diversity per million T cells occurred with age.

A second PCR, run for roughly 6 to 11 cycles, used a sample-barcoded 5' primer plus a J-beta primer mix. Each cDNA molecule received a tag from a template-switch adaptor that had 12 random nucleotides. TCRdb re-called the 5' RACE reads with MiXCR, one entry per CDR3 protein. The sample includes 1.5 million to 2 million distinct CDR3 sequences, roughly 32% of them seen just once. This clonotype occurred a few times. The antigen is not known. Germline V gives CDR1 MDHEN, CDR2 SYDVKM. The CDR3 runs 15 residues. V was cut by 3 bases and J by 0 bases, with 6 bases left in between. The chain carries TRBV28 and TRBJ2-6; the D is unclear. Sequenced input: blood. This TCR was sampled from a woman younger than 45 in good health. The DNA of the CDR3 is TGTGCCAGCAGTTTGAGGCCCTCTGGGGCCAACGTCCTGACTTTC. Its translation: CASSLRPSGANVLTF.